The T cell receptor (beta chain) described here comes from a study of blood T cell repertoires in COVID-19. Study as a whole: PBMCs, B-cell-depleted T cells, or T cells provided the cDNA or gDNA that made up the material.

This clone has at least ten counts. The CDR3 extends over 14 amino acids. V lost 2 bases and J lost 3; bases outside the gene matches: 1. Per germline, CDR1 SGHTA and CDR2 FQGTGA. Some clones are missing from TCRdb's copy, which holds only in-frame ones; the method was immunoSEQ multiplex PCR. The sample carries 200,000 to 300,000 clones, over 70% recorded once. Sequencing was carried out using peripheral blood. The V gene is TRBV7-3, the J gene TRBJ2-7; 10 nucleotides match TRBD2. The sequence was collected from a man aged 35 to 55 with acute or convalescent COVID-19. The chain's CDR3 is CASSLLAGVYEQYF. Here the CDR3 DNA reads TGTGCCAGCAGCTTACTAGCGGGAGTCTACGAGCAGTACTTC.